This note documents a single T cell receptor beta chain sequence. This sample was taken from a study of T cell changes during pregnancy in multiple sclerosis. The table came from immunoSEQ multiplex PCR; TCRdb's copy has only in-frame clones and leaves some out. The data contain 36,000 or so clones, 88% of them singletons. The CDR3 consists of 15 residues. Germline V lookup: CDR1 SGHVS, CDR2 FQNEAQ. V was cut by 7 bases and J by 5 bases, with 17 bases left in between. The chain links TRBV7-8 to TRBJ1-4; D is ambiguous. Material: CD4+ T cells from peripheral blood mononuclear cells, obtained in the first trimester of pregnancy. The sequence derives from a female donor with multiple sclerosis, enrolled in a pregnancy study. This CDR3 reads CASTLSGQPNEKLFF. In DNA form, the CDR3 reads TGTGCCAGCACTCTTAGCGGGCAGCCGAATGAAAAACTGTTTTTT.